This T cell receptor (beta chain) was retrieved from a study of CD8+CD57+ T cells in acquired aplastic anemia. Profiles of TCR beta VDJ and CDR3 were generated from a genomic DNA template. TCRdb re-called the reads with MiXCR, one entry per CDR3 protein. The sample has around 120,000 distinct CDR3 sequences, 30% to 45% seen once; the top ten hold around 2.5%. In patients chosen for sequencing, flow cytometry had shown CD8+CD57+ cell expansion. This CDR3 contains 11 residues. Per germline, CDR1 SNHLY and CDR2 FYNNEI. The V end was cut by 5 bases, the J end by 11 bases, with 11 bases between. This clonotype was detected many times.

The source material was sorted CD4+, CD8+, or CD8+CD57+ T cells (not recorded which) from PBMCs. The TCR comes from a human donor with aplastic anemia. The chain recombines TRBV2 with TRBJ2-3; a weak D match, TRBD1 (5 bases). The CDR3 sequence is CASSPYQGQYF. CDR3 sequence (DNA): TGTGCCAGCAGTCCATACCAGGGGCAGTATTTT.